The T cell receptor (beta chain) described here comes from a study of T cells in Graves' hyperthyroidism and ophthalmopathy. Study summary: Pretreatment peripheral blood was obtained at initial diagnosis.

Study-wide findings and caveats: Within blood appeared most thyroid clonotypes that had expanded above 0.001. Classification by a 13 V-J model distinguished ophthalmopathy from stable hyperthyroidism.

Germline loops: CDR1 ENHRY, CDR2 SYGVKD. The CDR3 is 14 residues long. A note on this clonotype: What it binds is not known. One end of the junction does not line up with germline, which may come from a read error.

A lack of ophthalmopathy progression within 18 months defined stable Graves' hyperthyroidism. Regions amplified from RNA transcripts were the TCR beta CDR3 regions. With the HTBI primer set, the TCR CDR3 went through a first round of RT-PCR. TCRdb used MiXCR to reprocess the multiplex PCR reads, holding one entry per CDR3 protein. In the table there are about 680,000 distinct CDR3 sequences, around a third of which are singletons. Sample: blood. The clonotype was recovered from a woman aged 40 to 50 with Graves' hyperthyroidism. The chain is built from TRBV10-3 and TRBJ2-7, with D unclear. CDR3 DNA: TGTGCCAGCAGTGCAGCAGTTGACATTTACGAGCAGTACTTC. Protein product: CASSAAVDIYEQYF.